Described below is a single T cell receptor beta chain sequence and its context. This entry is derived from a study of blood T cell repertoires in COVID-19. CDR1 is ENHRY and CDR2 is SYGVKD in the germline V gene. The V gene lost 6 bases and the J gene lost 0 bases, with 8 bases spanning the gap. The CDR3 length is 13 residues. Per the authors' pipeline: Reference gene primer amplification in the assay estimated nucleated cell counts. Profiled with immunoSEQ multiplex PCR; TCRdb holds only in-frame clones, not every one. The DNA was the basis for D and trimming; V, J and clone size are from that table. The sample consists of around 62,000 clones, 88% of them appearing once. Residents of about two dozen US areas, aged about 18 to 95 years, made up the participants. Participant reports of clinical history set cohort assignment.

The sequencing sample was made of PBMCs or T cells enriched from blood (not recorded which). The chain carries TRBV10-3 and TRBJ1-1; D is uncertain. The TCR comes from a woman aged 40 to 50 who had recovered from COVID-19. CDR3 residues: CAIRAGMNTEAFF. The CDR3 region has the DNA TGTGCCATCAGAGCGGGGATGAACACTGAAGCTTTCTTT.